The clone carrying this TCR beta chain was counted once. This entry is derived from a study of OX40 agonist ivuxolimab in advanced cancers. Data came from immunoSEQ multiplex PCR; TCRdb stores just in-frame clones and leaves some out. The data contain tens of thousands of clones, 87% of them singletons. The CDR3 spans 16 residues. V lost 2 bases, J lost 0 bases, and 7 bases stayed unmatched. CDR1 SGHRS and CDR2 YFSETQ come from the germline V gene. J is TRBJ1-1 and V is TRBV5-1, with TRBD1 identical over 7 bases. This clonotype was obtained from an adult with an advanced solid tumor such as melanoma, head and neck, liver or kidney cancer. The sequencing used CD4+ or CD8+ T cells sorted from blood, collected in a trial of the OX40 agonist ivuxolimab. CDR3 nucleotide sequence: TGCGCCAGCAGCTTAGACAGGGAGGCGATGAACACTGAAGCTTTCTTT. It specifies CASSLDREAMNTEAFF.